This entry describes one T cell receptor beta chain. The sample belongs to a study of blood T cells in healthy people across ages. It was with a sample-barcoded 5' primer and a J-beta primer mix that a second PCR of roughly 7 to 12 cycles was run. One entry per CDR3 protein results from TCRdb running MiXCR on the 5' RACE reads. The sample has some 1.5 million distinct CDR3 sequences, approximately 30% seen once. This CDR3 comprises 13 residues. The sequenced sample was blood. The receptor was derived from a woman aged 25 to 39 in good health. V usage is TRBV12-3 or TRBV12-4 and J usage is TRBJ2-5; unclear D gene. Matching the DNA end better, TRBJ2-7 makes the J call doubtful. The DNA for the CDR3 is TGTGCCAGCAGTCGATATGGAGCTAGCGAGCAGTACTTC. Residues: CASSRYGASEQYF.